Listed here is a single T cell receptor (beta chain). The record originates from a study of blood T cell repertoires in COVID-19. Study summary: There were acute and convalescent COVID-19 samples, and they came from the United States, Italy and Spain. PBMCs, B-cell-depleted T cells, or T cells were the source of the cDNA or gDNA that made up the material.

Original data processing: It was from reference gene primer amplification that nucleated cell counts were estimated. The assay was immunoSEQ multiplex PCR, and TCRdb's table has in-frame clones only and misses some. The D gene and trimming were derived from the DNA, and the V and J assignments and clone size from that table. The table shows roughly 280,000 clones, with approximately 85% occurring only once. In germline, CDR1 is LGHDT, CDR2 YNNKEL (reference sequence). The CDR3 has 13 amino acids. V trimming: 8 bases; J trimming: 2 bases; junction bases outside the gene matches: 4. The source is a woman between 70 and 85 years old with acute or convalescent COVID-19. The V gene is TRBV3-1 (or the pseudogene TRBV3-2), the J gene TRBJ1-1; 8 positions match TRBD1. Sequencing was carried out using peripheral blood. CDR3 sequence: CASDRGGNTEAFF. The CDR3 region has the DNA TGTGCCAGCGACAGGGGAGGCAACACTGAAGCTTTCTTT.